The sequence of this TCR beta chain was determined in a study of blood T cell repertoires in COVID-19. Across the study: Spain, Italy and the United States supplied samples that represented acute and convalescent COVID-19.

The CDR3 covers 18 residues. The germline gives CDR1 MGHRA, CDR2 YSYEKL. V shed 0 bases and J 3 bases; nucleotides not matched to a gene: 9. Assay used: immunoSEQ multiplex PCR; TCRdb lists only in-frame clones, some missing. The table shows under 350,000 clones, with roughly 91% occurring only once. The chain has TRBV4-1 and TRBJ2-5, with 11 bases lining up with TRBD2. The sample taken for sequencing was peripheral blood. The clonotype originates from a man between 35 and 55 years old with acute or convalescent COVID-19. CDR3 in amino acids: CASSQDLVAGGKEETQYF. DNA of the CDR3: TGCGCCAGCAGCCAAGATTTAGTAGCGGGGGGGAAAGAAGAGACCCAGTACTTC.